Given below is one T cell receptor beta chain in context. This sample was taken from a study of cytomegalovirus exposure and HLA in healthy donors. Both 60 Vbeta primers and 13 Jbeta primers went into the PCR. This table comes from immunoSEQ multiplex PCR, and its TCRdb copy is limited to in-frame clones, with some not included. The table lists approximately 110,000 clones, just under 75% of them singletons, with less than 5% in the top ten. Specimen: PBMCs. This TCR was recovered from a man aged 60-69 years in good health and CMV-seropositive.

CDR3 amino acids: CAWGLGGNQPQHF. The CDR3 coding sequence is TGTGCCTGGGGACTCGGAGGCAATCAGCCCCAGCATTTT. This chain connects TRBV30 to TRBJ1-5; D is uncertain. Germline CDR1 GTSNPN, CDR2 SVGIG (reference sequence). CDR3 length equals 13 residues. V dropped 5 bases and J dropped 2 bases, with 10 bases sitting between them. Based on the CDR3 plus reference TRBV30 and TRBJ1-5, the full variable domain is SQTIHQWPATLVQPVGSPLSLECTVEGTSNPNLYWYRQAAGRGLQLLFYSVGIGQISSEVPQNLSASRPQDRQFILSSKKLLLSDSGFYLCAWGLGGNQPQHFGDGTRLSIL.